This T cell receptor beta chain is drawn from a study of shared clonotypes between healthy human individuals. This CDR3 contains 16 residues. With 1 base removed from V and 5 bases from J, the gap between germline ends came to 19 bases. CDR1 and CDR2 (germline): GTSNPN, SVGIG (reference sequence). Points from the study as a whole: Across four donors, naive CD4 shared around 5.3%, naive CD8 about 3.2%, memory CD4 over 2%, memory CD8 0.4% to 0.5%. Some clonotypes were shared by all four sorted-subset donors, while others were not shared. The non-shared ones had lower generation probabilities than the shared ones.

Sequencing was performed with immunoSEQ multiplex PCR; in TCRdb, only in-frame clones are kept and a portion is missing. The sample shows 900,000 to 1,200,000 clones, approximately 80% of them seen only once. This clone was observed once. Its cognate antigen is unknown. The sequenced sample was memory CD4+ T cells from PBMCs. The subset is: CD45RA-negative fraction. The source is a man younger than 30 in good health. Some clones in this sample may be carry-over from other donors' samples. The J gene is TRBJ2-3, the V gene TRBV30; D call uncertain. DNA of the CDR3: TGTGCCTGGAGTGCCCCCGCCAACGCACATCTAGATACGCAGTATTTT. Amino acids: CAWSAPANAHLDTQYF.